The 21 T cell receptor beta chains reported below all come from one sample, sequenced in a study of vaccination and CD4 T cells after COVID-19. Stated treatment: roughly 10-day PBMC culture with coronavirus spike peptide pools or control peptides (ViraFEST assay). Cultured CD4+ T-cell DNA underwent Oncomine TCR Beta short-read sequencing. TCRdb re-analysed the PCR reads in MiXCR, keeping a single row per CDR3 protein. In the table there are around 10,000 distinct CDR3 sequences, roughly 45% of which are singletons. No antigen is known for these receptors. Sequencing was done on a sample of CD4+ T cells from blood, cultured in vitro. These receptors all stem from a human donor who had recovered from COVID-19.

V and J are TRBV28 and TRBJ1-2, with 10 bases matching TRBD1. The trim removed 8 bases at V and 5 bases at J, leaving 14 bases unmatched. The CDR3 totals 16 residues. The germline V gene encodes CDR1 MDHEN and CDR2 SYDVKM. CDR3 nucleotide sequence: TGTGCCAGCGATTCCCCGACAGGGGGCGCGCGGTATGGCTACACCTTC. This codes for CASDSPTGGARYGYTF.

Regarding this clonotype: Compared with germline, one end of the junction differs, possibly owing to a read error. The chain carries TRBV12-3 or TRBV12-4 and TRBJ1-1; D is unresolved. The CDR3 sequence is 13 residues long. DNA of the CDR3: TGTGCCAGCAGTTTGAGGCCAGGAGGTGAAGCTTTATTT. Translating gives CASSLRPGGEALF.

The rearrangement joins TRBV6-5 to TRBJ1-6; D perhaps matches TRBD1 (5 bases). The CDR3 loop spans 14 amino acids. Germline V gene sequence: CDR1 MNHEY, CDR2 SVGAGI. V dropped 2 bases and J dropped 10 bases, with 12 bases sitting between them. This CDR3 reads CASSYAGIGSPLHF. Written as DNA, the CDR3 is TGTGCCAGCAGTTACGCAGGGATCGGGTCACCCCTCCACTTT.

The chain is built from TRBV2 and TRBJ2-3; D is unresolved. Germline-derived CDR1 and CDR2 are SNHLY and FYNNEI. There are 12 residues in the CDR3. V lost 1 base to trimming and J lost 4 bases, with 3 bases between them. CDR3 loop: CASSEGSDTQYF. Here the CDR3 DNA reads TGTGCCAGCAGTGAAGGTTCAGATACGCAGTATTTT.

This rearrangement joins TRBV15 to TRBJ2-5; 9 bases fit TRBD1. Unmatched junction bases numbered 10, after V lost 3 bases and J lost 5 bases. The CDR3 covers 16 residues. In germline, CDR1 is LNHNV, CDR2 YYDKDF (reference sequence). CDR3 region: CATSSEQGARMETQYF. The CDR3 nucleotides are TGTGCCACCAGCAGTGAACAGGGGGCTAGAATGGAGACCCAGTACTTC.

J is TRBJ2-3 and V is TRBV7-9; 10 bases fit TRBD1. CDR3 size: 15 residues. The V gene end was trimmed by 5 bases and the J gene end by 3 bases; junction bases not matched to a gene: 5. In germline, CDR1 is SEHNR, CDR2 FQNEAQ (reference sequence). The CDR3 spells CASSATGQGTDTQYF. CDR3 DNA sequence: TGTGCCAGCAGCGCGACGGGACAGGGGACAGATACGCAGTATTTT.

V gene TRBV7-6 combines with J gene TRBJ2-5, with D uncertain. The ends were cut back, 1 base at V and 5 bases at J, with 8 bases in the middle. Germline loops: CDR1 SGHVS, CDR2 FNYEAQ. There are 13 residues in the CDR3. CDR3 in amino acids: CASSLDTLETQYF. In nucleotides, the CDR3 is TGTGCCAGCAGCTTAGACACTCTGGAGACCCAGTACTTC.

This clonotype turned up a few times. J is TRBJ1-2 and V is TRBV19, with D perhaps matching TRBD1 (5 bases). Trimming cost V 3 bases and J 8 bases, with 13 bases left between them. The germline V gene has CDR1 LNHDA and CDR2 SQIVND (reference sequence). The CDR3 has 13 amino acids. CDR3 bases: TGTGCCAGTAGTATTTGGGGCGAGGGCGGCTACACCTTC. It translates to CASSIWGEGGYTF.

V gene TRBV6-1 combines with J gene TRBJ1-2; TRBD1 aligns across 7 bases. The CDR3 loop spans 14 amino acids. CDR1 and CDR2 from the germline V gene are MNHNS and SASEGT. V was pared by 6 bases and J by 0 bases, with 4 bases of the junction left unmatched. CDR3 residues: CASSRGQSNYGYTF. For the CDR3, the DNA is TGTGCCAGCAGCCGGGGACAGTCTAACTATGGCTACACCTTC.

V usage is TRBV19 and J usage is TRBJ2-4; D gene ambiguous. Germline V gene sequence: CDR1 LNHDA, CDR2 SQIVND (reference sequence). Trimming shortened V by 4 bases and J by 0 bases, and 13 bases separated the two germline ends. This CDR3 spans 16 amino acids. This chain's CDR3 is CASSSLSRLAKNIQYF. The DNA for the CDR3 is TGTGCCAGTAGTAGCCTGAGTAGACTAGCCAAAAACATTCAGTACTTC. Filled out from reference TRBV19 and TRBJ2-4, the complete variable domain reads DGGITQSPKYLFRKEGQNVTLSCEQNLNHDAMYWYRQDPGQGLRLIYYSQIVNDFQKGDIAEGYSVSREKKESFPLTVTSAQKNPTAFYLCASSSLSRLAKNIQYFGAGTRLSVL.

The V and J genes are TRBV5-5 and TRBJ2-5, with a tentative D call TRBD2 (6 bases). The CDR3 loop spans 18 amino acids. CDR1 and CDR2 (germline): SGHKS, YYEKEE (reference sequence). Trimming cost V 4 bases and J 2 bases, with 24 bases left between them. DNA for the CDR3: TGTGCCAGCAGCCCAGCGGGCAGGGCGAAGGGGAATCAAGAGACCCAGTACTTC. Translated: CASSPAGRAKGNQETQYF.

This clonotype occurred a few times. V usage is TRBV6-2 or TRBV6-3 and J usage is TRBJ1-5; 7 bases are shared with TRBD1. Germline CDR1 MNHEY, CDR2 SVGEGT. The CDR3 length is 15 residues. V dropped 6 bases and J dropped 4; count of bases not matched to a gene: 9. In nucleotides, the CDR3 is TGTGCCAGCAGCTCCGACAGGGAGCTAAATCAGCCCCAGCATTTT. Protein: CASSSDRELNQPQHF.

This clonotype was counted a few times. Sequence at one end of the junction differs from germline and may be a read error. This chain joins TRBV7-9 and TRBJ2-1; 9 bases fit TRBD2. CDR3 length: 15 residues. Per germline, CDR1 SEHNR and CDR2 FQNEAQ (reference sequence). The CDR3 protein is CASTLAGVALPEQFF. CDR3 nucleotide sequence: TGTGCCAGCACCTTAGCGGGGGTAGCTCTACCTGAGCAGTTCTTC.

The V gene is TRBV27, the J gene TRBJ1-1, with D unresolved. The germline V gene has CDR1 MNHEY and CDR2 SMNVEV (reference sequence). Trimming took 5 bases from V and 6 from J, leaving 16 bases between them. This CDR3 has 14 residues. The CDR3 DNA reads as TGTGCCAGCAGTACTAGGAGAACGTGGGCTGAAGCTTTCTTT. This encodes CASSTRRTWAEAFF.

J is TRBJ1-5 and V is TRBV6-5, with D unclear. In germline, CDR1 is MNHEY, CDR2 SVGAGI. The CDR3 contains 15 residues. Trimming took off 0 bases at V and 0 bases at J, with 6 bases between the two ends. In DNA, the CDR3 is TGTGCCAGCAGTTACTCGGAAACTAGCAATCAGCCCCAGCATTTT. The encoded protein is CASSYSETSNQPQHF.

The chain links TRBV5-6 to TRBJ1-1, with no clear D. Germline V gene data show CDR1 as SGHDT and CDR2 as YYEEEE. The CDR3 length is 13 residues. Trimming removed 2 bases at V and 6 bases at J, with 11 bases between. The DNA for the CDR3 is TGTGCCAGCAGCTTCGGGGTGATCCCTGAAGCTTTCTTT. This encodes CASSFGVIPEAFF.

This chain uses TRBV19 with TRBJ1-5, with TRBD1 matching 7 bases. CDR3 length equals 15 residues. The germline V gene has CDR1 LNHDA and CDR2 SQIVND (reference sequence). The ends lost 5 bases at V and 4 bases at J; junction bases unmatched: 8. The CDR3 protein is CASSSTGQLNQPQHF. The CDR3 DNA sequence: TGTGCCAGTAGTTCGACGGGACAGCTGAATCAGCCCCAGCATTTT.

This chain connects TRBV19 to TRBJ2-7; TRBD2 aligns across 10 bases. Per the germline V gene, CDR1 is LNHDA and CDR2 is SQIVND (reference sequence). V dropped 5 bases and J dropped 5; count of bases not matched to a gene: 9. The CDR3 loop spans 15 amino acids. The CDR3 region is CASSSLAGVINEQYF. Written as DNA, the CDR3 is TGTGCCAGTAGTTCCCTAGCGGGGGTCATCAACGAGCAGTACTTC.

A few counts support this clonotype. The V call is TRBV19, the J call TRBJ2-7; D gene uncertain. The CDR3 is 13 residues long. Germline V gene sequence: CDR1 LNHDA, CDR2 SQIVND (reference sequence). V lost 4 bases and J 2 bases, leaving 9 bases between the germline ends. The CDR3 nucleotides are TGTGCCAGTAGTAGGGATATCGCCTACGAGCAGTACTTC. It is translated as CASSRDIAYEQYF.

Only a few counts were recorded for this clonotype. CDR3 sequence reads: CASSLAQPGGNTIYF. CDR3 bases: TGTGCCAGCAGCTTAGCGCAACCAGGGGGAAACACCATATATTTT. This chain joins TRBV7-9 and TRBJ1-3, with D maybe TRBD1 (5 bases). The V end lost 0 bases, the J end lost 4 bases, and 10 bases lay between the germline ends. The CDR3 runs 15 residues. Germline CDR1 is SEHNR and CDR2 is FQNEAQ (reference sequence).

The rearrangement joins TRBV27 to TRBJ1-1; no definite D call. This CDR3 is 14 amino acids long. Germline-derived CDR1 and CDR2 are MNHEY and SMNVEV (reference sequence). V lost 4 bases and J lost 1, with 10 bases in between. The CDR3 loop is CASSSFIRNTEAFF. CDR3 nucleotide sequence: TGTGCCAGCAGTTCTTTCATAAGGAACACTGAAGCTTTCTTT.